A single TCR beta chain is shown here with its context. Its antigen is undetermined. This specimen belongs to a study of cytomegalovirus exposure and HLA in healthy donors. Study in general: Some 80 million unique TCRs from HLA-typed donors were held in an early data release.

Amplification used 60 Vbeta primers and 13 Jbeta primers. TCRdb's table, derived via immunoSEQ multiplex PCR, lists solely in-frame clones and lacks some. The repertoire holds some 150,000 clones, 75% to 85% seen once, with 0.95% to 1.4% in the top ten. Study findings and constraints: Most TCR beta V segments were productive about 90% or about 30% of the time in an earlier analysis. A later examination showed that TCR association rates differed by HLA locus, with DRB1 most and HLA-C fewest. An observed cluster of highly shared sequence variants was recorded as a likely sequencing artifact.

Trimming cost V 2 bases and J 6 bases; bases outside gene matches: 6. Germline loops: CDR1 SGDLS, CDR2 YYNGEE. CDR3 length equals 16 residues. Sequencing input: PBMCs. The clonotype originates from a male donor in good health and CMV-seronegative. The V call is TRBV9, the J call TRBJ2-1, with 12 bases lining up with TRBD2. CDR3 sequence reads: CASSVIGLAGSNEQFF. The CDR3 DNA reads TGTGCCAGCAGCGTTATAGGACTAGCGGGATCCAATGAGCAGTTCTTC. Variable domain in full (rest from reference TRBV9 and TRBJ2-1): DSGVTQTPKHLITATGQRVTLRCSPRSGDLSVYWYQQSLDQGLQFLIQYYNGEERAKGNILERFSAQQFPDLHSELNLSSLELGDSALYFCASSVIGLAGSNEQFFGPGTRLTVL.